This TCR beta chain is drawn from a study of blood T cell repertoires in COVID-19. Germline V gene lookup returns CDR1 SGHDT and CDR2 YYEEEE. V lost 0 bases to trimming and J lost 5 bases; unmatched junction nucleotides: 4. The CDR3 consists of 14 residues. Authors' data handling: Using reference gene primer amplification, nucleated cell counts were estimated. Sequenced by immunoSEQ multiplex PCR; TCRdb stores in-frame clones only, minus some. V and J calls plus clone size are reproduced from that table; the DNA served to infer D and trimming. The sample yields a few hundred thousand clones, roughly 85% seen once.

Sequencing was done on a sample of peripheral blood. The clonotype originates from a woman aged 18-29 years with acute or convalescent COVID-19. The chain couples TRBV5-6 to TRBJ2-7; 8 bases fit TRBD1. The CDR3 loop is CASSLGDRGHEQYF. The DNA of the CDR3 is TGTGCCAGCAGCTTGGGAGACAGGGGTCACGAGCAGTACTTC.